Below, 10 T cell receptor beta chains from the same sample are listed, as sequenced in a study of PD-L1 blockade in urothelial cancer. The time point was: peripheral blood 6 weeks after treatment start. The table came from immunoSEQ multiplex PCR; TCRdb's copy has only in-frame clones and leaves some out. Here the sample spans tens of thousands of clones, about nine tenths being singletons. Sequenced material: PBMCs, taken around atezolizumab (anti-PD-L1) treatment. These receptors were collected from a man between 60 and 75 years old with urothelial cancer.

V gene TRBV2 combines with J gene TRBJ1-2, with 8 positions matching TRBD1. The CDR3 consists of 14 residues. The V and J ends lost 2 bases and 7 bases, in that order; junction bases with no gene match: 6. Germline-derived CDR1 and CDR2 are SNHLY and FYNNEI. The CDR3 loop is CASSEFPGGGGYTF. As DNA, the CDR3 is TGTGCCAGCAGTGAATTCCCAGGGGGCGGTGGCTACACCTTC. Full variable domain (missing parts from reference TRBV2 and TRBJ1-2): EPEVTQTPSHQVTQMGQEVILRCVPISNHLYFYWYRQILGQKVEFLVSFYNNEISEKSEIFDDQFSVERPDGSNFTLKIRSTKLEDSAMYFCASSEFPGGGGYTFGSGTRLTVV.

The rearrangement links TRBV11-2 to TRBJ2-1, with 11 nucleotides matching TRBD2. Germline V gene data show CDR1 as SGHAT and CDR2 as FQNNGV. With 1 base clipped from V and 7 bases from J, the junction kept 6 bases outside the gene matches. The CDR3 covers 16 residues. DNA of the CDR3: TGTGCCAGCAGCTTAGTTCCTACTAGCGGGAGAAATGAGCAGTTCTTC. Translation: CASSLVPTSGRNEQFF. Looking up the rest from reference TRBV11-2 and TRBJ2-1 gives the full variable domain: EAGVAQSPRYKIIEKRQSVAFWCNPISGHATLYWYQQILGQGPKLLIQFQNNGVVDDSQLPKDRFSAERLKGVDSTLKIQPAKLEDSAVYLCASSLVPTSGRNEQFFGPGTRLTVL.

The chain has TRBV7-8 and TRBJ2-7; TRBD2 matches at 9 bases. The germline gives CDR1 SGHVS, CDR2 FQNEAQ. This CDR3 is built from 17 residues. J lost 0 bases, V lost 1 base, and 7 bases had no gene match. The CDR3 protein is CASSLEAASGNSYEQYF. The CDR3 DNA reads as TGTGCCAGCAGCTTAGAGGCTGCTAGCGGGAACTCCTACGAGCAGTACTTC.

This chain uses TRBV7-3 with TRBJ2-1; 9 nucleotides line up with TRBD2. Germline CDR1 is SGHTA and CDR2 is FQGTGA. CDR3 length: 16 amino acids. V dropped 0 bases and J dropped 5; count of bases not matched to a gene: 5. The CDR3 region has the DNA TGTGCCAGCAGCTTAACTTCACTAGCGGGCCACAATGAGCAGTTCTTC. This translates into CASSLTSLAGHNEQFF.

This chain uses TRBV10-3 with TRBJ2-7; 9 bases are a match to TRBD2. The J segment lost 3 bases and the V segment lost 7 bases, leaving 7 bases of the junction unmatched. Looked up from germline, CDR1 is ENHRY and CDR2 is SYGVKD. This CDR3 is built from 14 residues. CDR3 loop: CAITPAGGDYEQYF. The CDR3 nucleotides are TGTGCCATCACTCCCGCGGGGGGGGACTACGAGCAGTACTTC.

The gene calls are TRBV29-1 and TRBJ2-3, with D possibly TRBD1 on 5 matching bases. Germline values: CDR1 SQVTM, CDR2 ANQGSEA. The V end was cut by 7 bases, the J end by 0 bases, with 11 bases between. The CDR3 extends over 13 amino acids. The CDR3 DNA is TGCAGCGGTGTTAGGGGTAGCACAGATACGCAGTATTTT. Protein sequence: CSGVRGSTDTQYF.

The chain uses TRBV19 and TRBJ2-1, with 9 bases identical to TRBD1. V dropped 6 bases and J dropped 5; count of bases not matched to a gene: 5. There are 14 residues in the CDR3. The V gene's germline CDR1 is LNHDA and CDR2 SQIVND (reference sequence). In nucleotides, the CDR3 is TGTGCCAGTAGATCACGGACAGGGGACAATGAGCAGTTCTTC. Translating gives CASRSRTGDNEQFF. The full variable domain, in which reference TRBV19 and TRBJ2-1 provide the parts outside the CDR3, is DGGITQSPKYLFRKEGQNVTLSCEQNLNHDAMYWYRQDPGQGLRLIYYSQIVNDFQKGDIAEGYSVSREKKESFPLTVTSAQKNPTAFYLCASRSRTGDNEQFFGPGTRLTVL.

This clone appeared a single time. V usage is TRBV5-1 and J usage is TRBJ2-3; TRBD1 might be the D (6 bases). The germline CDR1 and CDR2 sequences are SGHRS and YFSETQ. V dropped 0 bases and J dropped 2 bases, with 10 bases sitting between them. CDR3 length equals 15 residues. The CDR3 protein is CASSLGVGHTDTQYF. The CDR3 nucleotides read TGCGCCAGCAGCTTGGGAGTGGGACACACAGATACGCAGTATTTT.

The sample holds a few counts of this clone. The V call is TRBV9, the J call TRBJ2-7; 11 bases map to TRBD2. Unmatched junction bases numbered 1, after V lost 2 bases and J lost 0 bases. CDR3 length: 15 residues. The germline CDR1 and CDR2 sequences are SGDLS and YYNGEE. CDR3 bases: TGTGCCAGCAGCGTTAGCGGGAGGGCCTCCTACGAGCAGTACTTC. Its translation is CASSVSGRASYEQYF.

This rearrangement joins TRBV7-9 to TRBJ2-2; D ambiguous. Germline V gene data show CDR1 as SEHNR and CDR2 as FQNEAQ (reference sequence). The CDR3 spans 13 residues. The ends were cut back, 1 base at V and 4 bases at J, with 4 bases in the middle. CDR3: CASSLDLTGELFF. Written as DNA, the CDR3 is TGTGCCAGCAGCTTAGATCTCACCGGGGAGCTGTTTTTT.